This TCR beta chain originates from a study of Ad26.COV2.S vaccination and SARS-CoV-2 variants. Overall study results and limits: Spike-specific TCR breadth ran higher among vaccine recipients than placebo recipients.

The CDR3 is 14 amino acids. The V gene end was trimmed by 3 bases and the J gene end by 7 bases; junction bases not matched to a gene: 8. Germline values: CDR1 SNHLY, CDR2 FYNNEI. Sequenced by immunoSEQ multiplex PCR; TCRdb stores in-frame clones only, minus some. This sample has 350,000 to 550,000 clones, with 89% found just once. Treatment: some 20 received Ad26.COV2.S at low or high dose, single or two shots; 5 received placebo; per-sample allocation not given. Specimens were obtained on day 63 following the first vaccine or placebo injection. Recruitment in Boston yielded a donor of adult age, 18-55 years. A remark on this clone: The antigen remains undetermined.

The receptor was isolated from a person aged 18-65 years who received the Ad26.COV2.S COVID-19 vaccine or a placebo. The sample in question was peripheral blood, obtained in a trial of Ad26.COV2.S vaccine versus placebo. The rearrangement links TRBV2 to TRBJ2-7, with 8 bases aligning to TRBD1. The CDR3 DNA reads TGTGCCAGCAGTGAGGACAGGGAATCGTATGAGCAGTACTTC. This encodes CASSEDRESYEQYF.